This is a list of T cell receptor beta chains from one sample in a study of blood T cell repertoires in COVID-19. Profiled with immunoSEQ multiplex PCR; TCRdb holds only in-frame clones, not every one. The data hold some 30,000 clones, with approximately 86% observed a single time. Sequenced sample: peripheral blood. The source is a woman between 65 and 79 years old with active COVID-19. The CDR3 runs from the conserved cysteine through the conserved F or W. D genes are given only for firm matches. Not every row has a clone size; where given, it reads once, few, many or a size class.

d_call clone_size j_call v_call cdr3_aa cdr3_nt
TRBD1 once TRBJ2-3 TRBV27 CASSLLQGSTDTQYF TGTGCCAGCAGTTTATTACAGGGGAGCACAGATACGCAGTATTTT
- - TRBJ2-2 TRBV7-2 CASSFQGSTGELFF TGTGCCAGCAGCTTTCAGGGAAGCACCGGGGAGCTGTTTTTT
- - TRBJ1-1 TRBV19 CASSISGIATEAFF TGTGCCAGTAGTATTTCCGGGATAGCCACTGAAGCTTTCTTT
- - TRBJ2-7 TRBV20-1 CSAMSTYEQYF TGCAGTGCTATGTCCACCTACGAGCAGTACTTC
TRBD2 - TRBJ2-5 TRBV2 CASTKASGGQETQYF TGTGCCAGCACGAAGGCTAGCGGGGGTCAAGAGACCCAGTACTTC
TRBD1 - TRBJ1-5 TRBV30 CAWSRDRGGQPQHF TGTGCCTGGAGTCGGGACAGGGGGGGACAGCCCCAGCATTTT
TRBD2 - TRBJ2-5 TRBV11-2 CASSLEASGGGETQYF TGTGCCAGCAGCTTAGAGGCTAGCGGGGGGGGAGAGACCCAGTACTTC
- - TRBJ2-1 TRBV4-2 CASSPTVYNEQFF TGTGCCAGCAGCCCCACAGTTTACAATGAGCAGTTCTTC
TRBD2 - TRBJ2-3 TRBV9 CASSTSGGAQDTQYF TGTGCCAGCAGCACTAGCGGGGGGGCTCAAGATACGCAGTATTTT
TRBD1 - TRBJ1-1 TRBV5-5 CASSLTDRAGAEAFF TGTGCCAGCAGCCTCACGGACAGGGCAGGGGCTGAAGCTTTCTTT
- - TRBJ2-1 TRBV2 CASSEEGGAAYNEQFF TGTGCCAGCAGTGAAGAAGGGGGGGCTGCCTACAATGAGCAGTTCTTC
- few TRBJ1-6 TRBV5-5 CASRLGGNYSPLHF TGTGCCAGCAGACTCGGGGGGAATTATTCACCCCTCCACTTT
- - TRBJ2-1 TRBV12-3/TRBV12-4 CASSFGGNNEQFF TGTGCCAGCAGTTTTGGAGGGAACAATGAGCAGTTCTTC
TRBD1 - TRBJ2-3 TRBV6-6 CASSYVGQGADTQYF TGTGCCAGCAGTTATGTAGGACAGGGGGCAGATACGCAGTATTTT
- - TRBJ1-3 TRBV4-2 CASSRDQQTSGTGNTIYF TGTGCCAGCAGCCGAGACCAGCAAACTTCAGGGACTGGAAACACCATATATTTT
- - TRBJ1-2 TRBV10-1 CASSSGSGYGYTF TGCGCCAGTTCCTCAGGGTCGGGCTATGGCTACACCTTC
- - TRBJ2-1 TRBV27 CSSARLDGNEQFF TGTTCCTCAGCAAGACTAGATGGGAATGAGCAGTTCTTC
- - TRBJ1-5 TRBV19 CASKRDNSQPQHF TGTGCCAGTAAACGGGACAACAGTCAGCCCCAGCATTTT
- few TRBJ1-2 TRBV6-6 CASSEPNNYGYTF TGTGCCAGCAGTGAGCCCAATAACTATGGCTACACCTTC
TRBD1 - TRBJ1-2 TRBV6-5 CATGGDRGNYGYTF TGTGCCACCGGGGGGGACAGGGGTAACTATGGCTACACCTTC
- - TRBJ1-4 TRBV3-1/TRBV3-2 CASSLRQNEKLFF TGTGCCAGCAGCCTAAGACAGAATGAAAAACTGTTTTTT
- - TRBJ2-1 TRBV2 CASSPESDGEQFF TGTGCCAGCAGTCCAGAAAGCGATGGTGAGCAGTTCTTC
- - TRBJ2-1 TRBV5-5 CASSLTGSSYNEQFF TGTGCCAGCAGTCTAACGGGGAGCTCCTACAATGAGCAGTTCTTC
TRBD1 - TRBJ2-1 TRBV7-8 CASSLDDRGLPYNEQFF TGTGCCAGCAGCTTAGACGACAGGGGTCTCCCCTACAATGAGCAGTTCTTC
- - TRBJ2-3 TRBV9 CASSVADFPQYF TGTGCCAGCAGCGTAGCCGACTTTCCGCAGTATTTT
- - TRBJ2-6 TRBV19 CASSIQIGANVLTF TGTGCCAGTAGTATCCAGATTGGGGCCAACGTCCTGACTTTC